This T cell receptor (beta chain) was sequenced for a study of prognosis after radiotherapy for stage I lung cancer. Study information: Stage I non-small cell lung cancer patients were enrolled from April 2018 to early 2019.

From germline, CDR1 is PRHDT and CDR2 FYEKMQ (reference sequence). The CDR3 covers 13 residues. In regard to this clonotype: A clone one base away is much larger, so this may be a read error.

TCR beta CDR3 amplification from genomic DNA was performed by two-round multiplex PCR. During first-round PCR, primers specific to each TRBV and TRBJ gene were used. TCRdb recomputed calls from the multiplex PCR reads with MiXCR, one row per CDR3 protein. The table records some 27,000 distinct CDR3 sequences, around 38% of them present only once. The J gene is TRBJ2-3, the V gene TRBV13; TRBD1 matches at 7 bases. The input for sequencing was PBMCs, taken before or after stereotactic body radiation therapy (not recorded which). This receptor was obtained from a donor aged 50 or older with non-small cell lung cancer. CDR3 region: CVSSQTGADTQYF. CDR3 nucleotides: TGTGTCAGCAGCCAAACAGGGGCAGATACGCAGTATTTT.